Listed here are 12 T cell receptor beta chains from one sample, sequenced in a study of neoadjuvant anti-PD-1 for oral cavity cancer. Using immunoSEQ multiplex PCR, the repertoire was profiled, and TCRdb retains in-frame clones only, with some absent. Here the sample spans about 62,000 clones, around 85% being singletons. Specimen: PBMCs, collected before nivolumab (anti-PD-1) treatment. The receptors were gathered from a person aged 35-79 years with oral cavity squamous cell carcinoma.

Comment on this clone: One end of the junction varies from germline; a read error may be responsible. The chain couples TRBV6-4 to TRBJ1-3, with no clear D. CDR1 and CDR2 from the germline V gene are MRHNA and SNTAGT. This CDR3 is 17 amino acids long. The CDR3 protein is CASRDYIAAKSGNTIYF. The CDR3 nucleotides are TGTGCCAGCAGAGACTATATAGCTGCCAAATCTGGAAACACCATATATTTT.

V usage is TRBV6-5 and J usage is TRBJ2-7; 11 nucleotides line up with TRBD2. The CDR3 has 15 residues. V lost 5 bases and J lost 3; bases outside the gene matches: 6. Germline V lookup: CDR1 MNHEY, CDR2 SVGAGI. For the CDR3, the DNA is TGTGCCAGCAGTGCCCGGGGGACTAGCGGCTACGAGCAGTACTTC. Amino acids: CASSARGTSGYEQYF.

The gene calls are TRBV10-1 and TRBJ2-3, with 7 positions matching TRBD1. Germline values: CDR1 WNHNN, CDR2 SYGVQD (reference sequence). This CDR3 spans 12 amino acids. With V trimmed by 6 bases and J by 9 bases, 6 bases remained unmatched. CDR3 sequence: CASSEGRGTQYF. The DNA for the CDR3 is TGCGCCAGCAGCGAAGGCAGGGGGACGCAGTATTTT.

The chain carries TRBV5-6 and TRBJ2-3, with 10 bases identical to TRBD1. The CDR3 runs to 16 residues. Germline trimming cut 0 bases from V and 3 bases from J; bases unmatched to any gene: 4. Germline lookup yields CDR1 SGHDT and CDR2 YYEEEE. CDR3 loop: CASSLARGQGTDTQYF. DNA for the CDR3: TGTGCCAGCAGCTTGGCAAGGGGACAGGGGACAGATACGCAGTATTTT. The complete variable domain, with remaining parts taken from reference TRBV5-6 and TRBJ2-3, reads DAGVTQSPTHLIKTRGQQVTLRCSPKSGHDTVSWYQQALGQGPQFIFQYYEEEERQRGNFPDRFSGHQFPNYSSELNVNALLLGDSALYLCASSLARGQGTDTQYFGPGTRLTVL.

The rearrangement joins TRBV5-1 to TRBJ2-2; D not certain. The CDR3 runs to 14 residues. Germline CDR1 reads SGHRS; CDR2 reads YFSETQ. V was cut by 0 bases and J by 3 bases, with 6 bases left in between. CDR3 region: CASSLGLYTGELFF. CDR3 DNA: TGCGCCAGCAGCTTGGGGTTGTACACCGGGGAGCTGTTTTTT.

This clone occurred a few times. The CDR3 loop is CASSRTENSPLHF. The CDR3 coding sequence is TGTGCCAGCAGCCGGACAGAAAATTCACCCCTCCACTTT. The chain uses TRBV7-9 and TRBJ1-6; a possible D gene is TRBD1 (6 bases). Per the germline V gene, CDR1 is SEHNR and CDR2 is FQNEAQ (reference sequence). The V end was cut by 5 bases, the J end by 7 bases, with 9 bases between. The CDR3 runs to 13 residues.

V and J are TRBV15 and TRBJ2-5; TRBD2 agrees at 12 bases. Unmatched junction bases numbered 5, after V lost 0 bases and J lost 3 bases. The CDR3 covers 17 residues. CDR1 and CDR2 from the germline V gene are LNHNV and YYDKDF (reference sequence). CDR3 nucleotides: TGTGCCACCAGCAGAGATCTGCTAGCGGGGGGGAAAGAGACCCAGTACTTC. Translation: CATSRDLLAGGKETQYF.

This chain joins TRBV5-1 and TRBJ1-3, with unresolved D. V was pared by 0 bases and J by 4 bases, with 8 bases between. Germline V gene lookup returns CDR1 SGHRS and CDR2 YFSETQ. CDR3 length equals 14 residues. The CDR3 loop is CASSLDHLGNTIYF. The CDR3 region has the DNA TGCGCCAGCAGCTTGGACCACCTCGGAAACACCATATATTTT.

The chain links TRBV7-8 to TRBJ1-5; tentatively, D is TRBD1 (5 bases). The CDR3 covers 18 residues. V was cut by 2 bases and J by 2 bases, with 19 bases left in between. Germline CDR1 SGHVS, CDR2 FQNEAQ. CDR3 in amino acids: CASSLYVIGTVRNQPQHF. The CDR3 nucleotides read TGTGCCAGCAGCTTATATGTAATTGGGACTGTTCGCAATCAGCCCCAGCATTTT.

In this sample, this clone turned up once. The rearrangement joins TRBV9 to TRBJ2-1; TRBD2 matches at 11 bases. The CDR3 length is 17 residues. Germline assignment: CDR1 SGDLS and CDR2 YYNGEE. J lost 7 bases, V lost 4 bases, and 13 bases had no gene match. As DNA, the CDR3 is TGTGCCAGCAGCCCATTTCCGACTAGCGGGAAGGTAAATGAGCAGTTCTTC. Its protein product is CASSPFPTSGKVNEQFF. Using reference TRBV9 and TRBJ2-1 for the parts outside the CDR3, the full variable domain is DSGVTQTPKHLITATGQRVTLRCSPRSGDLSVYWYQQSLDQGLQFLIQYYNGEERAKGNILERFSAQQFPDLHSELNLSSLELGDSALYFCASSPFPTSGKVNEQFFGPGTRLTVL.

This clone was found a few times. This chain uses TRBV11-3 with TRBJ2-3, with 14 bases aligning to TRBD2. Trimming at V came to 6 bases and at J to 1 base, leaving 6 bases not matched to a gene. Germline CDR1 reads SGHNT; CDR2 reads YENEEA. CDR3 length: 17 amino acids. Here the CDR3 reads CASSLRLAGGGTDTQYF. CDR3 in DNA: TGTGCCAGCAGTCTACGACTAGCGGGGGGGGGCACAGATACGCAGTATTTT.

The chain recombines TRBV19 with TRBJ2-2; D not certain. The germline gives CDR1 LNHDA, CDR2 SQIVND (reference sequence). V gave up 3 bases and J gave up 4 bases, with 9 bases separating them. The CDR3 length is 14 residues. The CDR3 region has the DNA TGTGCCAGTAGTATTTTTTCGGTCACCGGGGAGCTGTTTTTT. This codes for CASSIFSVTGELFF.